Below are 5 T cell receptor beta chains sequenced from a single sample in a study of T cell clonality in common variable immunodeficiency. The protocol was immunoSEQ multiplex PCR, while the TCRdb copy is restricted to in-frame clones and leaves out a portion. This sample carries tens of thousands of clones, none of them present only once. The sample comprised peripheral blood mononuclear cells. All receptors come from a person aged 18 to 69 in good health.

This clone has at least ten counts. The read ends 3 residues before the CDR3 terminus; that terminus is restored from the germline J gene. V usage is TRBV19 and J usage is TRBJ2-7; 10 nucleotides agree with TRBD1. The germline CDR1 and CDR2 sequences are LNHDA and SQIVND (reference sequence). With 3 bases clipped from V and 3 bases from J, the junction kept 2 bases outside the gene matches. The CDR3 totals 14 residues. The part of the CDR3 DNA that was read is TGTGCCAGTAGTATGCGGACAGGGGGCTACGAG. It is translated as CASSMRTGGYE. The entire CDR3 protein reads CASSMRTGGYEQYF.

Turning to this clone: With the read ending 3 residues before the CDR3 end, the germline J gene is used to fill in that end. The rearrangement links TRBV6-4 to TRBJ2-4; TRBD2 agrees at 9 bases. After removal of 2 bases from V and 6 bases from J, the junction contained 2 bases not matched to a gene. The CDR3 covers 14 residues. Germline loops: CDR1 MRHNA, CDR2 SNTAGT. The covered CDR3 bases are TGTGCCAGCAGTGACGGGCGGGAGGGAAACATT. Translated: CASSDGREGNI. The whole CDR3 sequence reads CASSDGREGNIQYF.

This clone was seen repeatedly, ten times or more. The CDR3 end falls 3 residues outside the read, so it is completed with the germline J gene. The V call is TRBV7-2, the J call TRBJ2-5; 9 bases are a match to TRBD2. CDR3 length equals 16 residues. The J segment lost 2 bases and the V segment lost 0 bases, leaving 4 bases of the junction unmatched. Germline V gene sequence: CDR1 SGHTA, CDR2 FQGNSA. The CDR3 bases that were read are TGTGCCAGCAGCTTAGCGGTTAGCGGGGGACAAGAGACC. This translates into CASSLAVSGGQET. The full CDR3 protein is CASSLAVSGGQETQYF.

This clone was observed at least ten times. The CDR3 DNA, read in part, is TGTGCCAGCCAAAAGCTTTCCTCTGGAAACACC. Translated: CASQKLSSGNT. The whole CDR3 protein is CASQKLSSGNTIYF. The chain uses TRBV19 and TRBJ1-3; no reliable D call. The read ends 3 residues before the CDR3 terminus; that terminus is restored from the germline J gene. The CDR3 is made up of 14 amino acids. With 9 bases removed from V and 0 bases from J, the gap between germline ends came to 12 bases. Germline V gene lookup returns CDR1 LNHDA and CDR2 SQIVND (reference sequence). Variable domain in full (rest from reference TRBV19 and TRBJ1-3): DGGITQSPKYLFRKEGQNVTLSCEQNLNHDAMYWYRQDPGQGLRLIYYSQIVNDFQKGDIAEGYSVSREKKESFPLTVTSAQKNPTAFYLCASQKLSSGNTIYFGEGSWLTVV.

There are many counts of this clone. The read ends 3 residues early relative to the CDR3; the germline J gene fills the gap. The gene calls are TRBV18 and TRBJ2-2; a weak D match, TRBD2 (6 bases). Germline V CDR1 and CDR2: KGHSH, LQKENI. V lost 2 bases and J 1 base, leaving 11 bases between the germline ends. This CDR3 is 16 amino acids long. The sequenced CDR3 bases are TGTGCCAGCTCACCATATGGTAGCGGGAACACCGGGGAG. Protein product: CASSPYGSGNTGE. The CDR3 in full is CASSPYGSGNTGELFF.